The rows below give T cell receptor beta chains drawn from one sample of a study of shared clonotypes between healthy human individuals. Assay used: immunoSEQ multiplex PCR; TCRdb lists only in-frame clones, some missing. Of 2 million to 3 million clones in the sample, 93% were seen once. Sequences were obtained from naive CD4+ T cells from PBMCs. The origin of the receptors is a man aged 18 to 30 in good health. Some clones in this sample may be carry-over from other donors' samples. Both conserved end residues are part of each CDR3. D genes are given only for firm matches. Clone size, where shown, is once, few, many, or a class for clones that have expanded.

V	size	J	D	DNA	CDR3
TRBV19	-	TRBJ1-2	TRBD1	TGTGCCAGTAGTCCAACCGGGACAGGGACTGGCTACACCTTC	CASSPTGTGTGYTF
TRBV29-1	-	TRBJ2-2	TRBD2	TGCAGCGTTGCCAGACTAGCGGGAACCGGGGAGCTGTTTTTT	CSVARLAGTGELFF
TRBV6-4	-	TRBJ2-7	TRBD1	TGTGCCAGCAGGGAGGGACAGGGCTACGAGCAGTACTTC	CASREGQGYEQYF
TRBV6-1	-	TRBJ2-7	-	TGTGCCAGCAGCTCGGGAACCTACGAGCAGTACTTC	CASSSGTYEQYF
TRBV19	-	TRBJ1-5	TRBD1	TGTGCCAGTAGTACGGGACAGATAGTGCAGCCCCAGCATTTT	CASSTGQIVQPQHF
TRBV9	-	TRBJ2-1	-	TGTGCCAGCAGCGTAGGGACTTCGCCCTACAATGAGCAGTTCTTC	CASSVGTSPYNEQFF
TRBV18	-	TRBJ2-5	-	TGTGCCAGCTCACCGGAGAGAGGGATTGCGGAGACCCAGTACTTC	CASSPERGIAETQYF
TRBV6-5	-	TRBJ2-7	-	TGTGCCAGCAGTTACGGGGCCAGCTACGAGCAGTACTTC	CASSYGASYEQYF
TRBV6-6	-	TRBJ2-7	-	TGTGCCAGCAGTTACAACCTCGAGCAGTACTTC	CASSYNLEQYF
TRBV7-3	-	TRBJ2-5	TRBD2	TGTGCCAGCAGCTTTGACGGGAGGGCCGCGGAGACCCAGTACTTC	CASSFDGRAAETQYF
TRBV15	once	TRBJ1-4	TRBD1	TGTGCCACCAGCAGAGAGCGGGACAGGTATAATGAAAAACTGTTTTTT	CATSRERDRYNEKLFF
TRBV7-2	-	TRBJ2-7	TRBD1	TGTGCCAGCAGCAGACAGGGAGTAGCCGAGCAGTACTTC	CASSRQGVAEQYF
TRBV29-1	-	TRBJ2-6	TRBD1	TGCAGCGTTGAAAGAAGGGACAGAGCCTCTGGGGCCAACGTCCTGACTTTC	CSVERRDRASGANVLTF
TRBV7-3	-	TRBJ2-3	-	TGTGCCAGCAGCTTCTACGCGGCCACAGATACGCAGTATTTT	CASSFYAATDTQYF
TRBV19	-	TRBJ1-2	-	TGTGCCAGTAGTACCCTGGGGATTTATGGCTACACCTTC	CASSTLGIYGYTF
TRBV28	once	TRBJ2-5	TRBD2	TGTGCCAGCAGTTTAGGAACTAGCGGGAGGAGTGGGACCCAGTACTTC	CASSLGTSGRSGTQYF
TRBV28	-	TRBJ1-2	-	TGTGCCAGCAGTCGCCCCTCTTGGGGTGGCTACACCTTC	CASSRPSWGGYTF
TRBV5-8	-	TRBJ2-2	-	TGTGCCACCCCAGGGTATAGGAGGAACACCGGGGAGCTGTTTTTT	CATPGYRRNTGELFF
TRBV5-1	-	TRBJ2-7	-	TGCGCCAGCAGCCGCACCTTCACCGGGACGGCCTCCTACGAGCAGTACTTC	CASSRTFTGTASYEQYF
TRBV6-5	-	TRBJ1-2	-	TGTGCCAGCAGTTACTCGGGGCGAGGGCTCGAAGGCTACACCTTC	CASSYSGRGLEGYTF
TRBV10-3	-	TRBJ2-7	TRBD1	TGTGCCATCAGTGAGGGACAGGGGGCGTACGAGCAGTACTTC	CAISEGQGAYEQYF
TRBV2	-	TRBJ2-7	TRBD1	TGTGCCAGCAGTGTTTGGGACAGCTTCTACGAGCAGTACTTC	CASSVWDSFYEQYF
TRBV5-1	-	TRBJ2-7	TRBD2	TGCGCCAGCAGCTTGATTGCGGGAGCCCTCTACGAGCAGTACTTC	CASSLIAGALYEQYF
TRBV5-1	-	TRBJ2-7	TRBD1	TGCGCCAGCAGCTTGGTGGGGACAGAGACCTACGAGCAGTACTTC	CASSLVGTETYEQYF
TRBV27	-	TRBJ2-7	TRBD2	TGTGCCAGCTCTCTACTGGGGGCCTGGACTAGCGGGAGGCCCGCAGGGGAGCAGTACTTC	CASSLLGAWTSGRPAGEQYF
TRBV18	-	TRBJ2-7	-	TGTGCCAGCTCACCGATATATAGTCTGGGCGAGCAGTACTTC	CASSPIYSLGEQYF